A single sample is the source of the 10 T cell receptor beta chains below, sequenced in a study of cytomegalovirus exposure and HLA in healthy donors. Assay used: immunoSEQ multiplex PCR; TCRdb lists only in-frame clones, some missing. This table has around 300,000 clones, roughly 87% appearing once. The sequenced sample consisted of PBMCs. The receptors come from a woman in her 30s in good health and CMV-seropositive.

The rearrangement links TRBV18 to TRBJ2-2; no reliable D call. V lost 0 bases, J lost 2 bases, and 7 bases lay in between. This CDR3 has 15 residues. CDR1 is KGHSH and CDR2 is LQKENI in the germline V gene. The CDR3 DNA is TGTGCCAGCTCACCACCGATCGTAAACACCGGGGAGCTGTTTTTT. Amino acid sequence: CASSPPIVNTGELFF.

The genes are TRBV29-1 and TRBJ1-1; the D gene is possibly TRBD1 (6 bases). The length of the CDR3 is 11 residues. The ends were cut back, 3 bases at V and 11 bases at J, with 13 bases in the middle. CDR1 is SQVTM and CDR2 is ANQGSEA in the germline V gene. The CDR3 coding sequence is TGCAGCGTTGATGTACAGGGAAGTGCTTTCTTT. Translated, it gives CSVDVQGSAFF.

The J gene is TRBJ1-3, the V gene TRBV7-2; 7 bases match TRBD1. In germline, CDR1 is SGHTA, CDR2 FQGNSA. The CDR3 contains 14 residues. V lost 5 bases and J lost 4; bases outside the gene matches: 5. CDR3 sequence (DNA): TGTGCCAGCAGCCAGGGGGTTGCGGGAAACACCATATATTTT. Amino acid sequence: CASSQGVAGNTIYF.

The J gene is TRBJ2-2, the V gene TRBV29-1, with D possibly being TRBD1 (6 bases). The length of the CDR3 is 15 residues. V lost 0 bases and J lost 7, with 15 bases in between. In germline, CDR1 is SQVTM, CDR2 ANQGSEA. The CDR3 is CSVEDRGGSIGELFF. The DNA for the CDR3 is TGCAGCGTTGAAGATCGAGGGGGATCCATCGGGGAGCTGTTTTTT.

The chain is built from TRBV7-9 and TRBJ2-3; 7 bases match TRBD2. The CDR3 loop spans 18 amino acids. CDR1 SEHNR and CDR2 FQNEAQ come from the germline V gene (reference sequence). V shed 8 bases and J 1 base; nucleotides not matched to a gene: 18. The CDR3 protein is CASPDAGEQDFGTDTQYF. CDR3 bases: TGTGCCAGCCCGGACGCGGGGGAACAGGATTTCGGCACAGATACGCAGTATTTT.

The V gene is TRBV30, the J gene TRBJ2-7; perhaps TRBD2 as D (7 bases). Germline lookup yields CDR1 GTSNPN and CDR2 SVGIG (reference sequence). This CDR3 is 15 amino acids long. V was pared by 2 bases and J by 3 bases, with 17 bases between. The CDR3 coding sequence is TGTGCCTGGAGTATAGGGGAGGGGGACTTCTACGAGCAGTACTTC. Protein product: CAWSIGEGDFYEQYF.

The rearrangement links TRBV27 to TRBJ2-7, with 7 positions matching TRBD2. Trimming cost V 0 bases and J 4 bases; bases outside gene matches: 6. The CDR3 is made up of 15 amino acids. The germline V gene has CDR1 MNHEY and CDR2 SMNVEV (reference sequence). The CDR3 region is CASSLSQRGGYEQYF. Here the CDR3 DNA reads TGTGCCAGCAGTTTATCTCAGCGGGGCGGGTACGAGCAGTACTTC.

This clone appeared a single time. The J gene is TRBJ1-5, the V gene TRBV19, with TRBD1 matching over 9 bases. V lost 9 bases and J lost 6; bases outside the gene matches: 6. Germline V CDR1 and CDR2: LNHDA, SQIVND (reference sequence). The length of the CDR3 is 13 residues. CDR3 protein: CASRDREAQPQHF. The CDR3, as DNA: TGTGCCAGCCGGGACAGGGAGGCTCAGCCCCAGCATTTT.

The V call is TRBV30, the J call TRBJ2-1, with 16 nucleotides matching TRBD2. V shed 3 bases, J shed 9 bases, and the junction held 5 bases outside the gene matches. The CDR3 length is 15 residues. Per the germline V gene, CDR1 is GTSNPN and CDR2 is SVGIG (reference sequence). In DNA form, the CDR3 reads TGTGCCTGGAGGGGACTAGCGGGAGGGTCTGGTGAGCAGTTCTTC. As protein: CAWRGLAGGSGEQFF.

The V and J genes are TRBV7-2 and TRBJ2-5; the match to TRBD2 covers 8 bases. CDR1 is SGHTA, CDR2 FQGNSA, per germline. This CDR3 is built from 15 residues. V gave up 0 bases and J gave up 5 bases; unmatched junction bases: 5. CDR3 DNA sequence: TGTGCCAGCAGCTTAGCGCGGGGGGCCCGGGAGACCCAGTACTTC. It specifies CASSLARGARETQYF.